The clone carrying this T cell receptor beta chain was observed a handful of times. Its antigen is unknown. This entry belongs to a study of response to subunit inactivated influenza vaccine. Study findings and constraints: New T cells are recruited in small numbers by each seasonal influenza vaccination, according to the authors' suggestion.

TCRdb reanalysed the RT-PCR reads using MiXCR and keeps one entry per CDR3 protein. Seen here are 700,000 to 800,000 distinct CDR3 sequences, around 20% observed once, and the top ten hold approximately 10%. Trimming cost V 3 bases and J 5 bases, with 11 bases left between them. CDR3 length: 14 residues. The rearrangement joins TRBV12-3 or TRBV12-4 to TRBJ2-4, with D possibly TRBD2 on 6 matching bases. This sequence originates from a man between 50 and 59 years old who received an inactivated influenza vaccine. This sample comprised PBMCs from blood, obtained roughly 5 days after vaccination. The DNA for the CDR3 is TGTGCCAGCAGTTTGGGGTTAGCGGAAAACATTCAGTACTTC. It translates to CASSLGLAENIQYF.